This is a list of T cell receptor beta chains from one sample in a study of blood T cell repertoires in COVID-19. TCRdb keeps only in-frame clones here, not all; method: immunoSEQ multiplex PCR. Found here are tens of thousands of clones, 85% to 90% of them singletons; the top ten hold approximately 15%. The sequencing input was peripheral blood. These receptors all come from a man in his 70s with active or convalescent COVID-19. The CDR3 runs from the conserved cysteine through the conserved F or W. A D gene is named only where the DNA matches it firmly. Size values are once, few and many counts, or a class for expanded clones, and some rows have none.

V gene	clone size	J gene	D gene	CDR3 DNA	CDR3 protein
TRBV7-2	.	TRBJ1-2	.	TGTGCCAGCAGCCCTGGGGGGGACCGGAAAGGCTACACCTTC	CASSPGGDRKGYTF
TRBV9	.	TRBJ1-6	.	TGTGCCAGCAGCCCCCGACCGGGGGTCCCCCTCCACTTT	CASSPRPGVPLHF
TRBV6-5	.	TRBJ2-5	TRBD1	TGTGCCAGCAGTTACTCGGGACAGGGCCTGGAGGAGACCCAGTACTTC	CASSYSGQGLEETQYF
TRBV5-4	.	TRBJ1-4	TRBD1	TGTGCCAGCAGCCTGACAGGGGAGGAAAAACTGTTTTTT	CASSLTGEEKLFF
TRBV9	few	TRBJ1-4	.	TGTGCCAGCAGCGTAGAACGTTTGCAGGAAAAACTGTTTTTT	CASSVERLQEKLFF
TRBV9	.	TRBJ2-1	TRBD2	TGTGCCAGCAGCGTAGGCGGACTAGCGGGCTACAATGAGCAGTTCTTC	CASSVGGLAGYNEQFF
TRBV7-3	few	TRBJ2-7	.	TGTGCCAGCAGTTTAAGCGATAGGGGAGAGCAGTACTTC	CASSLSDRGEQYF
TRBV5-8	.	TRBJ1-4	.	TGTGCCAGCAGCTTGAGGGGCACTAATGAAAAACTGTTTTTT	CASSLRGTNEKLFF
TRBV11-2	once	TRBJ2-7	TRBD2	TGTGCCAGCAGCTTAGTCACTAGCGGGAGTTACGAGCAGTACTTC	CASSLVTSGSYEQYF
TRBV3-1/TRBV3-2	.	TRBJ1-1	.	TGTGCCAGCAGCTCCCGGGGGGAGAACACTGAAGCTTTCTTT	CASSSRGENTEAFF
TRBV6-2/TRBV6-3	.	TRBJ2-4	.	TGTGCCAGCAGTTACATGGCAGACACACTGGCCGCCCTGAGGGTAAACATTCAGTACTTC	CASSYMADTLAALRVNIQYF
TRBV4-2	.	TRBJ1-2	TRBD1	TGTGCCAGCAGCCGACGGACAGGGACCTATGGCTACACCTTC	CASSRRTGTYGYTF
TRBV29-1	once	TRBJ1-1	.	TGCAGCGCCTCGGCGGACACTGAAGCTTTCTTT	CSASADTEAFF
TRBV19	.	TRBJ1-2	.	TGTGCCAGTAGGGGGACTACCGGCTACACCTTC	CASRGTTGYTF
TRBV7-2	.	TRBJ1-1	.	TGTGCCAGCAGCGGGAGGGTTCTGAACACTGAAGCTTTCTTT	CASSGRVLNTEAFF
TRBV28	.	TRBJ1-2	TRBD1	TGTGCCAGCAGGAGAATTGACGGGACAGTCTATGGCTACACCTTC	CASRRIDGTVYGYTF
TRBV30	.	TRBJ2-6	TRBD1	TGTGCCTGGCAGGGGGCGAACCCTGGGGCCAACGTCCTGACTTTC	CAWQGANPGANVLTF
TRBV25-1	.	TRBJ1-2	TRBD1	TGTGCCAGCAGTGTCCCGGGACAGGGGAAATATGGCTACACCTTC	CASSVPGQGKYGYTF
TRBV4-1	.	TRBJ2-1	TRBD2	TGCGCCAGCAGCCAGGGACTAGCGGGAGGGCCCCTCAGTAATGAGCAGTTCTTC	CASSQGLAGGPLSNEQFF
TRBV6-5	.	TRBJ2-2	.	TGTGCCAGCCGAGCGGCTATCACCGGGGAGCTGTTTTTT	CASRAAITGELFF
TRBV6-1	.	TRBJ1-2	TRBD1	TGTGCCAGCAGTGAAGGGACAGGGAAGGGTTGGGGCTATGGCTACACCTTC	CASSEGTGKGWGYGYTF
TRBV11-1	.	TRBJ2-4	.	TGTGCCAGCAGCTCAATAGCCAAAAACATTCAGTACTTC	CASSSIAKNIQYF